Presented here are 28 T cell receptor beta chains from one specimen sequenced in a study of blood T cell repertoires in COVID-19. Clones were sequenced by immunoSEQ multiplex PCR, and TCRdb holds only the in-frame ones, with some missing. The sample consists of around 200,000 clones, around 80% of them appearing once. The sequencing sample was made of peripheral blood. Every receptor here comes from a man aged 50 to 59 who had recovered from COVID-19.

The CDR3 sequence: CASSSGSLSGDTQYF. The CDR3 region has the DNA TGTGCCAGCAGTAGCGGGAGCTTATCTGGGGATACGCAGTATTTT. The rearrangement uses TRBV28 and TRBJ2-3, with 8 nucleotides matching TRBD2. Germline values: CDR1 MDHEN, CDR2 SYDVKM. With 5 bases clipped from V and 6 bases from J, the junction kept 10 bases outside the gene matches. The CDR3 sequence is 15 residues long.

The V and J genes are TRBV9 and TRBJ2-3; a possible D gene is TRBD2 (5 bases). The germline CDR1 and CDR2 sequences are SGDLS and YYNGEE. V was trimmed by 0 bases and J by 3 bases, leaving 17 bases between them. The CDR3 length is 17 residues. This CDR3 reads CASSVGIGTRLTDTQYF. In DNA form, the CDR3 reads TGTGCCAGCAGCGTAGGTATCGGAACTAGGTTGACAGATACGCAGTATTTT.

V and J are TRBV19 and TRBJ1-1; the D is unclear. The CDR3 loop spans 14 amino acids. Between the trimmed V and J ends, which lost 5 bases and 0 bases, there was a span of 10 bases. Germline CDR1 is LNHDA and CDR2 is SQIVND (reference sequence). CDR3 sequence reads: CASSSGYMNTEAFF. In nucleotides, the CDR3 is TGTGCCAGTAGTTCGGGGTACATGAACACTGAAGCTTTCTTT. The variable domain in full, completed from reference TRBV19 and TRBJ1-1, reads DGGITQSPKYLFRKEGQNVTLSCEQNLNHDAMYWYRQDPGQGLRLIYYSQIVNDFQKGDIAEGYSVSREKKESFPLTVTSAQKNPTAFYLCASSSGYMNTEAFFGQGTRLTVV.

The genes are TRBV19 and TRBJ2-3; TRBD2 aligns across 8 bases. CDR3 length: 20 amino acids. Germline CDR1 is LNHDA and CDR2 is SQIVND (reference sequence). The V gene end was trimmed by 5 bases and the J gene end by 1 base; junction bases not matched to a gene: 20. CDR3 protein: CASSPQGAGVSRIRTDTQYF. In nucleotides, the CDR3 is TGTGCCAGTAGTCCCCAAGGAGCGGGAGTCTCACGGATACGCACAGATACGCAGTATTTT. Filled out from reference TRBV19 and TRBJ2-3, the complete variable domain reads DGGITQSPKYLFRKEGQNVTLSCEQNLNHDAMYWYRQDPGQGLRLIYYSQIVNDFQKGDIAEGYSVSREKKESFPLTVTSAQKNPTAFYLCASSPQGAGVSRIRTDTQYFGPGTRLTVL.

The rearrangement joins TRBV28 to TRBJ1-5, with unresolved D. V was pared by 5 bases and J by 7 bases, with 9 bases between. Germline CDR1 MDHEN, CDR2 SYDVKM. CDR3 size: 12 residues. CDR3 nucleotides: TGTGCCAGCAGTCTGAGGGAACAGCCCCAGCATTTT. Amino acid sequence: CASSLREQPQHF.

The V gene is TRBV30, the J gene TRBJ1-2, with a tentative D call TRBD1 (6 bases). Trimming left V 3 bases short and J 7 bases short, with 18 bases between. The CDR3 runs to 14 residues. Germline lookup yields CDR1 GTSNPN and CDR2 SVGIG (reference sequence). In DNA, the CDR3 is TGTGCCTGGAGGGTTTCGGGGGGCCATCCTGGCTACACCTTC. Its protein is CAWRVSGGHPGYTF.

This clone was recorded a few times. The J gene is TRBJ1-1, the V gene TRBV11-1, with D tentatively TRBD1 (5 bases). Trimming shortened V by 5 bases and J by 0 bases, and 13 bases separated the two germline ends. Germline values: CDR1 SGHAT, CDR2 FQDESV (reference sequence). The CDR3 sequence is 15 residues long. The CDR3 loop is CASSGHYEMNTEAFF. CDR3 bases: TGTGCCAGCAGCGGACATTACGAGATGAACACTGAAGCTTTCTTT.

The chain is built from TRBV5-4 and TRBJ1-3; D perhaps matches TRBD1 (6 bases). There are 16 residues in the CDR3. Per the germline V gene, CDR1 is SGHNT and CDR2 is YYREEE (reference sequence). Trimming cost V 7 bases and J 3 bases, with 20 bases left between them. The CDR3 DNA sequence: TGTGCCAGCGGGGGGGGAACAGGGAATCGTGGAAACACCATATATTTT. This gives the protein CASGGGTGNRGNTIYF.

The J gene is TRBJ1-1, the V gene TRBV6-5; possibly TRBD1 for D (6 bases). The CDR3 spans 12 residues. With 6 bases removed from V and 4 bases from J, the gap between germline ends came to 9 bases. Germline V gives CDR1 MNHEY, CDR2 SVGAGI. This CDR3 reads CASRTTGTEAFF. The CDR3 DNA sequence: TGTGCCAGCAGAACGACAGGCACTGAAGCTTTCTTT.

This clone has only one observation. This chain links TRBV28 with TRBJ2-7, with TRBD2 identical over 9 bases. The CDR3 consists of 15 residues. J gave up 2 bases and V 3 bases, and 5 bases lay outside the gene matches. CDR1 MDHEN and CDR2 SYDVKM come from the germline V gene. Here the CDR3 DNA reads TGTGCCAGCAGTTTCCCGGCTAGCGGGACCTACGAGCAGTACTTC. Encoded protein: CASSFPASGTYEQYF.

This clone was seen a handful of times. The rearrangement joins TRBV4-1 to TRBJ2-3; no clear D gene. V was shortened by 0 bases and J by 5 bases, with 3 bases between the two germline ends. Germline V lookup: CDR1 MGHRA, CDR2 YSYEKL. The CDR3 extends over 12 amino acids. The CDR3 protein is CASSQEQDTQYF. The DNA of the CDR3 is TGCGCCAGCAGCCAAGAACAAGATACGCAGTATTTT.

The V and J genes are TRBV24-1 and TRBJ1-2; D uncertain. Trimming took 0 bases from V and 6 from J, leaving 7 bases between them. The CDR3 runs to 13 residues. Germline V gene sequence: CDR1 KGHDR, CDR2 SFDVKD. The CDR3 spells CATSDLGADGYTF. The CDR3, as DNA: TGTGCCACCAGTGATTTGGGAGCTGATGGCTACACCTTC.

This clone was seen a handful of times. DNA of the CDR3: TGTGCCAGTAGTATAGTTATCGACAGGGAGCAGTACTTC. Translated: CASSIVIDREQYF. The chain couples TRBV19 to TRBJ2-7, with D possibly TRBD1 on 6 matching bases. The CDR3 contains 13 residues. The germline CDR1 and CDR2 sequences are LNHDA and SQIVND (reference sequence). The V gene lost 1 base and the J gene lost 7 bases, with 11 bases spanning the gap.

The CDR3 is CASSQIGLAGGLGTDTQYF. CDR3 nucleotides: TGCGCCAGCAGCCAGATCGGACTAGCGGGAGGACTGGGCACAGATACGCAGTATTTT. V gene TRBV5-1 combines with J gene TRBJ2-3; 14 bases are a match to TRBD2. Germline values: CDR1 SGHRS, CDR2 YFSETQ. The CDR3 has 19 amino acids. J lost 1 base, V lost 4 bases, and 11 bases had no gene match. The whole variable domain, filled in from reference TRBV5-1 and TRBJ2-3, reads KAGVTQTPRYLIKTRGQQVTLSCSPISGHRSVSWYQQTPGQGLQFLFEYFSETQRNKGNFPGRFSGRQFSNSRSEMNVSTLELGDSALYLCASSQIGLAGGLGTDTQYFGPGTRLTVL.

The rearrangement uses TRBV5-1 and TRBJ1-2; TRBD1 matches at 7 bases. Unmatched junction bases numbered 11, after V lost 4 bases and J lost 5 bases. CDR1 and CDR2 (germline): SGHRS, YFSETQ. The CDR3 is made up of 15 amino acids. The CDR3 DNA is TGCGCCAGCAGCCCCTCTGGGGACAGCACATATGGCTACACCTTC. It specifies CASSPSGDSTYGYTF.

The rearrangement uses TRBV25-1 and TRBJ1-2, with D perhaps matching TRBD1 (6 bases). The CDR3 has 14 residues. Germline CDR1 is MGHDK and CDR2 is SYGVNS. Trimming removed 3 bases at V and 7 bases at J, with 15 bases between. CDR3 region: CASSDTTGRSGYTF. CDR3 DNA: TGTGCCAGCAGTGACACGACAGGTCGCTCTGGCTACACCTTC.

The chain employs TRBV27 and TRBJ2-1, with 12 bases matching TRBD2. This CDR3 comprises 16 residues. Losses at the gene ends were 6 bases for V and 9 bases for J; bases not matched to a gene: 12. CDR1 MNHEY and CDR2 SMNVEV come from the germline V gene (reference sequence). CDR3 in DNA: TGTGCCAGCAGCCCAACGCTAGCGGGAGGGCGTAGTGAGCAGTTCTTC. Translation: CASSPTLAGGRSEQFF.

The chain carries TRBV18 and TRBJ1-3; D is ambiguous. Germline V gene lookup returns CDR1 KGHSH and CDR2 LQKENI. V lost 0 bases and J 2 bases, leaving 2 bases between the germline ends. CDR3 length: 13 residues. The CDR3 sequence is CASSPPAGNTIYF. CDR3 nucleotide sequence: TGTGCCAGCTCACCACCCGCTGGAAACACCATATATTTT.

The chain couples TRBV5-1 to TRBJ1-2; D is perhaps TRBD1 (6 bases). Per the germline V gene, CDR1 is SGHRS and CDR2 is YFSETQ. Deletions cut 4 bases from V and 7 bases from J, with 17 bases between. This CDR3 spans 14 amino acids. CDR3 protein: CASSQEGGLVGYTF. DNA for the CDR3: TGCGCCAGCAGCCAGGAGGGGGGGCTGGTTGGCTACACCTTC. Supplemented by reference TRBV5-1 and TRBJ1-2, the full variable domain reads KAGVTQTPRYLIKTRGQQVTLSCSPISGHRSVSWYQQTPGQGLQFLFEYFSETQRNKGNFPGRFSGRQFSNSRSEMNVSTLELGDSALYLCASSQEGGLVGYTFGSGTRLTVV.

The CDR3 DNA reads TGTGCCAGCAGCATCTGGACAGGGGGCATGAACACTGAAGCTTTCTTT. This gives the protein CASSIWTGGMNTEAFF. The rearrangement uses TRBV28 and TRBJ1-1; 11 nucleotides match TRBD1. Germline V gene data show CDR1 as MDHEN and CDR2 as SYDVKM. The CDR3 is 16 amino acids. V lost 6 bases, J lost 0 bases, and 6 bases stayed unmatched.

The CDR3 protein is CASTPLTANEKLFF. CDR3 nucleotide sequence: TGTGCCAGCACCCCATTGACAGCTAATGAAAAACTGTTTTTT. V usage is TRBV7-9 and J usage is TRBJ1-4; possible D gene TRBD1, 5 bases. V lost 7 bases and J 3 bases, leaving 12 bases between the germline ends. The germline V gene encodes CDR1 SEHNR and CDR2 FQNEAQ (reference sequence). This CDR3 comprises 14 residues.

The chain is built from TRBV15 and TRBJ2-3; possibly TRBD1 for D (6 bases). V shed 7 bases and J shed 1 base, with 15 bases lying between them. The CDR3 has 15 amino acids. Germline V gene lookup returns CDR1 LNHNV and CDR2 YYDKDF (reference sequence). The DNA for the CDR3 is TGTGCCACCAATGTAGGGGGAGTAGGCACAGATACGCAGTATTTT. It specifies CATNVGGVGTDTQYF.

This clone was picked up one time. Here the CDR3 reads CASSLEGGSWEGEQYF. The CDR3 coding sequence is TGCGCCAGCAGCTTGGAGGGCGGGAGTTGGGAAGGGGAGCAGTACTTC. The chain combines TRBV5-1 with TRBJ2-7; 7 positions match TRBD2. Germline lookup yields CDR1 SGHRS and CDR2 YFSETQ. V lost 0 bases, J lost 7 bases, and 13 bases stayed unmatched. The CDR3 is 16 amino acids.

The J gene is TRBJ2-4, the V gene TRBV28, with D perhaps matching TRBD1 (5 bases). Germline V gives CDR1 MDHEN, CDR2 SYDVKM. V gave up 2 bases and J gave up 6 bases, with 11 bases separating them. The CDR3 length is 14 residues. CDR3 bases: TGTGCCAGCAGTTTACAGGGATTGGGAAACATTCAGTACTTC. Amino acids: CASSLQGLGNIQYF.

V and J are TRBV19 and TRBJ1-2; D not certain. With 10 bases removed from V and 0 bases from J, the gap between germline ends came to 12 bases. This CDR3 has 13 residues. The germline V gene has CDR1 LNHDA and CDR2 SQIVND (reference sequence). CDR3 coding DNA: TGTGCCACCGATTCGGTTTCTAACTATGGCTACACCTTC. Translation: CATDSVSNYGYTF.

The genes are TRBV2 and TRBJ1-2; possible D gene TRBD1, 5 bases. Trimming stripped 4 bases from V and 4 bases from J, with 13 bases between. The CDR3 consists of 14 residues. Germline V gene data show CDR1 as SNHLY and CDR2 as FYNNEI. In nucleotides, the CDR3 is TGTGCCAGCAGTGCCGAGGGAGGGGCCTATGGCTACACCTTC. This encodes CASSAEGGAYGYTF.

This clone was seen more than once but under ten times. In nucleotides, the CDR3 is TGTGCCAGCATAGACAGCAGCTCCTACGAGCAGTACTTC. As protein: CASIDSSSYEQYF. This sequence joins TRBV12-3 or TRBV12-4 and TRBJ2-7, with D possibly matching TRBD1 (5 bases). The CDR3 sequence is 13 residues long. The germline V and J ends were trimmed by 7 bases and 0 bases, with 10 bases remaining between them.

This chain connects TRBV19 to TRBJ2-2; no clear D. Germline V gene data show CDR1 as LNHDA and CDR2 as SQIVND (reference sequence). Trimming removed 3 bases at V and 1 base at J, with 6 bases between. The CDR3 totals 14 residues. The CDR3 DNA follows: TGTGCCAGTAGTATTTCCTTGAACACCGGGGAGCTGTTTTTT. Translation gives CASSISLNTGELFF.